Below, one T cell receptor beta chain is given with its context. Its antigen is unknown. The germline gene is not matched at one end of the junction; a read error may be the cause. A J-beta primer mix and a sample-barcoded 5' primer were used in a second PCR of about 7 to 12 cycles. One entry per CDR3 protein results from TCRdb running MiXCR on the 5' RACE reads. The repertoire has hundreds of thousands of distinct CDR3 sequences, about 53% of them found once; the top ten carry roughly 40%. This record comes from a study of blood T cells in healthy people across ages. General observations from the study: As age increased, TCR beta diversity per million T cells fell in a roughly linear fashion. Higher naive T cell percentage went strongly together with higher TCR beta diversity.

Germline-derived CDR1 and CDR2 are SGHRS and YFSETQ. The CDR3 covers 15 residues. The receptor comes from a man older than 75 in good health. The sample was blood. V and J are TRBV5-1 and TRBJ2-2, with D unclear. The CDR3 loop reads CVSSSGLPNTGELFF. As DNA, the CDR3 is TGCGTCAGCAGCTCCGGGCTTCCGAACACCGGGGAGCTGTTTTTT.